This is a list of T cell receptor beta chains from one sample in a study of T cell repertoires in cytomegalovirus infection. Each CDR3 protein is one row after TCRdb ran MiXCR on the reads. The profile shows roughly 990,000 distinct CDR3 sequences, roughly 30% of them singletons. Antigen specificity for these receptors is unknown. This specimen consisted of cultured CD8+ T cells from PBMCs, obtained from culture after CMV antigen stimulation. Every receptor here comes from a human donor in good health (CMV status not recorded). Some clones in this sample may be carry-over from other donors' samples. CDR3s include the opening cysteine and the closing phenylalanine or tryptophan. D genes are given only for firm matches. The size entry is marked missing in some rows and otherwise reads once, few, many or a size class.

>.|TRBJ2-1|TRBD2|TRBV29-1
CSVPGGGSSYNEQFF
TGCAGCGTCCCCGGGGGGGGGAGCTCCTACAATGAGCAGTTCTTC
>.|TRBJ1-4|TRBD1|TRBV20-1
CSASGFTGGEANEKLFF
TGCAGTGCTAGTGGGTTCACAGGGGGGGAGGCTAATGAAAAACTGTTTTTT
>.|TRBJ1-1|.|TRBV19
CASSIFPSEAFF
TGTGCCAGTAGTATATTTCCCTCTGAAGCTTTCTTT
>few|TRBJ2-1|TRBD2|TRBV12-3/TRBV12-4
CASSFRTSENEQFF
TGTGCCAGCAGTTTCCGAACTAGCGAGAATGAGCAGTTCTTC
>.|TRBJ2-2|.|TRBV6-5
CVCGSANTGELFF
TGTGTCTGCGGGTCCGCGAACACCGGGGAGCTGTTTTTT
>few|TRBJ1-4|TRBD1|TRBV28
CASSQPGQGEEKLFF
TGTGCCAGCAGTCAACCGGGACAGGGAGAAGAAAAACTGTTTTTT
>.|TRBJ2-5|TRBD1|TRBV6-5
CASSYPRTGGEDPIETQYF
TGTGCCAGCAGTTACCCCCGGACAGGGGGAGAGGACCCAATAGAGACCCAGTACTTC
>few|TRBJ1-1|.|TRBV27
CASREKGYTEAFF
TGTGCCAGCAGGGAGAAAGGCTACACTGAAGCTTTCTTT
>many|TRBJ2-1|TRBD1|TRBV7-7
CASSKGGRTSYNEQFF
TGTGCTAGCAGCAAAGGGGGCCGGACTTCCTACAATGAGCAGTTCTTC
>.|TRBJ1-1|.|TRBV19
CASSMTLRNTEAFF
TGTGCCAGTAGTATGACCCTGAGGAACACTGAAGCTTTCTTT
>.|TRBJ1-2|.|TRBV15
CATSRDRGPTEGGYTF
TGTGCCACCAGCAGAGATCGAGGACCAACTGAGGGCGGCTACACCTTC
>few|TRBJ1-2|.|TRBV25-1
CATSDIQAPGSNYGYTF
TGTGCCACCAGTGATATACAGGCCCCTGGGAGTAACTATGGCTACACCTTC
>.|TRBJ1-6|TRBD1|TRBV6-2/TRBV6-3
CASRGQGPDSPLHF
TGTGCCAGCAGGGGACAGGGGCCGGATTCACCCCTCCACTTT
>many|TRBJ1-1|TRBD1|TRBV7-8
CASRRDSMNTEAFF
TGTGCCAGCAGGCGGGACAGCATGAACACTGAAGCTTTCTTT
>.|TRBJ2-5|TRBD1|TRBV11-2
CASSPGQNFQETQYF
TGTGCCAGCAGCCCGGGACAGAATTTCCAAGAGACCCAGTACTTC
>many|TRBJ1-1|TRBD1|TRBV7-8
CASSTTTGGITEAFF
TGTGCCAGCAGCACAACGACAGGGGGAATTACTGAAGCTTTCTTT
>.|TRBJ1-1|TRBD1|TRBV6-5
CASSYRDRDGNTEAFF
TGTGCCAGCAGTTACCGGGACAGGGACGGGAACACTGAAGCTTTCTTT
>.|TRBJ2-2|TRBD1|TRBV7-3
CASSRGQGRAGELFF
TGTGCCAGCAGCCGCGGACAGGGGAGGGCCGGGGAGCTGTTTTTT
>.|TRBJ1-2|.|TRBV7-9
CASSYSTNCGYTF
TGTGCCAGCAGCTACTCTACTAACTGTGGCTACACCTTC
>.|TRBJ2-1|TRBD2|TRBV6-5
CASSYRQGLYNEQFF
TGTGCCAGCAGTTACCGGCAGGGACTATACAATGAGCAGTTCTTC
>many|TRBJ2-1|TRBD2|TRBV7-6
CASSRGSGDYNEQFF
TGTGCCAGCAGCCGCGGGAGCGGGGACTACAATGAGCAGTTCTTC
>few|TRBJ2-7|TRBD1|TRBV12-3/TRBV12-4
CASSLTGGLYEQYF
TGTGCCAGCAGTTTAACAGGGGGACTCTACGAGCAGTACTTC
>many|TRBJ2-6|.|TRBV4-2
CASSQDQGSGANVLTF
TGTGCCAGCAGCCAAGATCAGGGGTCTGGGGCCAACGTCCTGACTTTC
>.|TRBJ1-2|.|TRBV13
CASSIGRTNYGYTF
TGTGCCAGCAGCATCGGACGGACTAACTATGGCTACACCTTC
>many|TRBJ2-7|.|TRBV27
CASSSRVGQSYEQYF
TGTGCCAGCAGTTCGAGAGTAGGGCAAAGCTACGAGCAGTACTTC
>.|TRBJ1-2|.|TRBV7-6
CASSAGTDKINYGYTF
TGTGCCAGCAGCGCCGGGACGGACAAGATCAACTATGGCTACACCTTC
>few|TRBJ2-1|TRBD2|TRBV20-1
CSVARSSGGRVWGNEQFF
TGCAGTGTCGCTAGGTCCAGCGGGGGGCGGGTTTGGGGCAATGAGCAGTTCTTC
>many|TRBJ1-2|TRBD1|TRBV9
CASNRGAYGYTF
TGTGCCAGCAACAGGGGGGCATATGGCTACACCTTC
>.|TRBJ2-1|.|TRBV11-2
CASSLAAFEQFF
TGTGCCAGCAGCTTAGCCGCTTTTGAGCAGTTCTTC
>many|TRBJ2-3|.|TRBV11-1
CASSLEGANTDTQYF
TGTGCCAGCAGCTTAGAAGGGGCGAACACAGATACGCAGTATTTT
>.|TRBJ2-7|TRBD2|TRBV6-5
CASWGSGGRSSYEQYF
TGTGCCAGCTGGGGTAGCGGGGGCCGAAGCTCCTACGAGCAGTACTTC
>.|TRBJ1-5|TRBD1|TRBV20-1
CSARDGERQGTDSNQPQHF
TGCAGTGCTAGAGATGGAGAGAGACAGGGAACTGATAGCAATCAGCCCCAGCATTTT
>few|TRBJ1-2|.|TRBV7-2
CASSPDPVDGYTF
TGTGCCAGCAGCCCGGACCCTGTCGATGGCTACACCTTC
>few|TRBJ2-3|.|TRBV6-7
CASSIPGQVRRTDTQYF
TGTGCCAGCAGTATTCCGGGACAAGTAAGAAGAACAGATACGCAGTATTTT
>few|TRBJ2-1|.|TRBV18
CASTGAVQVNEQFF
TGTGCCAGCACAGGCGCAGTGCAGGTCAATGAGCAGTTCTTC
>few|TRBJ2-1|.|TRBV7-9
CASSLEAGASNEQFF
TGTGCCAGCAGCTTAGAGGCGGGGGCTAGCAATGAGCAGTTCTTC
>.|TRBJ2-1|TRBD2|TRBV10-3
CAISRPRVSGGEHNEQFF
TGTGCCATCAGCCGCCCCAGGGTTAGCGGGGGGGAACACAATGAGCAGTTCTTC
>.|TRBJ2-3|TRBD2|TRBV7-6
CVSSLEPSGLSSTDTQYF
TGTGTCAGCAGCTTAGAACCTAGCGGCTTATCTAGCACAGATACGCAGTATTTT
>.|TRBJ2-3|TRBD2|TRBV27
CASSSAGEDTQYF
TGTGCCAGCAGTTCAGCGGGGGAAGATACGCAGTATTTT
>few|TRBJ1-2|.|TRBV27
CASSSILGLDGYTF
TGTGCCAGCAGTTCAATCCTGGGCCTTGATGGCTACACCTTC
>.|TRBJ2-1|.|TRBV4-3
CASSHLNRVDEQFF
TGCGCCAGCAGCCATTTGAACAGGGTCGATGAGCAGTTCTTC
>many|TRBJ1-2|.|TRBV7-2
CASSSLSGPGYTF
TGTGCCAGCAGCTCGCTGTCAGGACCTGGCTACACCTTC
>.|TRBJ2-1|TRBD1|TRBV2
CASSASQGVYNEQFF
TGTGCCAGCAGTGCCAGTCAGGGGGTCTACAATGAGCAGTTCTTC
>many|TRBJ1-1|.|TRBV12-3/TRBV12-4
CASSLEEGRNTEAFF
TGTGCCAGCAGTTTAGAAGAGGGGAGGAACACTGAAGCTTTCTTT
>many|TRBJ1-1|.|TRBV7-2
CADKRALGNTEAFF
TGTGCCGACAAACGGGCTCTGGGGAACACTGAAGCTTTCTTT
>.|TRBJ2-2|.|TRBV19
CASSIDPWQVGQLPNTGELFF
TGTGCCAGTAGTATAGATCCTTGGCAAGTGGGCCAACTCCCGAACACCGGGGAGCTGTTTTTT